These 18 T cell receptor beta chains share one sample of origin, sequenced in a study of cytomegalovirus exposure and HLA in healthy donors. 13 Jbeta primers and 60 Vbeta primers were used for the PCR. Produced via immunoSEQ multiplex PCR; TCRdb's table is partial and in-frame only. The sample yields nearly 95,000 clones, roughly two thirds seen once. Material for sequencing was PBMCs. All receptors come from a woman aged 25 to 39 in good health and CMV-seronegative.

This chain joins TRBV19 and TRBJ2-3, with 11 bases identical to TRBD2. This CDR3 has 16 residues. Germline lookup yields CDR1 LNHDA and CDR2 SQIVND (reference sequence). With 5 bases clipped from V and 2 bases from J, the junction kept 6 bases outside the gene matches. The CDR3 DNA is TGTGCCAGTAGTTCAACTAGCGGGGGACCCACAGATACGCAGTATTTT. It encodes CASSSTSGGPTDTQYF.

The chain couples TRBV5-1 to TRBJ2-1; TRBD2 is a possible D gene (6 bases). This CDR3 has 16 residues. V was cut by 0 bases and J by 3 bases, with 13 bases left in between. Per germline, CDR1 SGHRS and CDR2 YFSETQ. CDR3 coding DNA: TGCGCCAGCAGCTTGGCGGGGTTTAGCGGCTACAATGAGCAGTTCTTC. Encoded protein: CASSLAGFSGYNEQFF.

The rearrangement links TRBV28 to TRBJ2-3; D may be TRBD2 (7 bases). This CDR3 has 18 amino acids. Germline loops: CDR1 MDHEN, CDR2 SYDVKM. V was shortened by 4 bases and J by 1 base, with 21 bases between the two germline ends. The chain's CDR3 is CASSSQFIRGGGTDTQYF. DNA for the CDR3: TGTGCCAGCAGTTCCCAATTTATTAGGGGGGGTGGCACAGATACGCAGTATTTT. The complete variable domain, with remaining parts taken from reference TRBV28 and TRBJ2-3, reads DVKVTQSSRYLVKRTGEKVFLECVQDMDHENMFWYRQDPGLGLRLIYFSYDVKMKEKGDIPEGYSVSREKKERFSLILESASTNQTSMYLCASSSQFIRGGGTDTQYFGPGTRLTVL.

This sequence joins TRBV2 and TRBJ2-1, with TRBD2 matching over 10 bases. The germline V gene has CDR1 SNHLY and CDR2 FYNNEI. This CDR3 spans 16 amino acids. Trimming removed 6 bases from V and 7 bases from J; junction bases left unmatched: 12. The CDR3 DNA follows: TGTGCCAGCAGGGCCGTGGGTGGACTAGCGGTAAATGAGCAGTTCTTC. It codes for CASRAVGGLAVNEQFF.

About this clone: The sample contains more than one DNA sequence encoding this CDR3. CDR3 in DNA: TGTGCCAGCAGTGACTCCCCTACGGGGATCTCCGTCTATGGCTACACCTTC. It encodes CASSDSPTGISVYGYTF. The J gene is TRBJ1-2, the V gene TRBV6-4; D gene unclear. V was pared by 0 bases and J by 4 bases, with 18 bases between. The CDR3 has 17 residues. Germline V lookup: CDR1 MRHNA, CDR2 SNTAGT.

The chain combines TRBV29-1 with TRBJ2-7, with D uncertain. Trimming took 4 bases from V and 2 from J, leaving 9 bases between them. There are 12 residues in the CDR3. The germline V gene has CDR1 SQVTM and CDR2 ANQGSEA. DNA for the CDR3: TGCAGCGTTGGACTGTCAGCCTACGAGCAGTACTTC. Translated: CSVGLSAYEQYF.

This clone appeared a single time. V gene TRBV9 combines with J gene TRBJ2-3, with no clear D. This CDR3 has 12 amino acids. Per germline, CDR1 SGDLS and CDR2 YYNGEE. Trimming shortened V by 2 bases and J by 2 bases, and 3 bases separated the two germline ends. The CDR3 nucleotides are TGTGCCAGCAGCGTCCTCACAGATACGCAGTATTTT. Translated: CASSVLTDTQYF.

This chain joins TRBV6-5 and TRBJ1-1; D uncertain. Germline CDR1 MNHEY, CDR2 SVGAGI. The CDR3 runs 15 residues. Trimming stripped 2 bases from V and 2 bases from J, with 12 bases between. This CDR3 is CASSYRHSSNTEAFF. The DNA of the CDR3 is TGTGCCAGCAGTTACAGGCACAGCTCAAACACTGAAGCTTTCTTT.

The chain uses TRBV5-1 and TRBJ1-4; TRBD1 matches 9 bases. The CDR3 consists of 15 residues. V lost 0 bases to trimming and J lost 8 bases; unmatched junction nucleotides: 5. Germline CDR1 SGHRS, CDR2 YFSETQ. CDR3 in amino acids: CASSLVGTGYEKLFF. DNA of the CDR3: TGCGCCAGCAGCTTGGTGGGGACAGGGTACGAAAAACTGTTTTTT.

The chain recombines TRBV29-1 with TRBJ2-3, with 8 nucleotides matching TRBD1. Germline V CDR1 and CDR2: SQVTM, ANQGSEA. There are 17 residues in the CDR3. V trimming: 0 bases; J trimming: 2 bases; junction bases outside the gene matches: 10. The CDR3 spells CSVEDQGRGRFTDTQYF. The CDR3 bases are TGCAGCGTTGAAGATCAGGGCAGGGGGCGATTCACAGATACGCAGTATTTT.

This sequence joins TRBV5-6 and TRBJ1-6, with TRBD1 matching over 11 bases. V shed 4 bases and J 10 bases; nucleotides not matched to a gene: 4. Germline values: CDR1 SGHDT, CDR2 YYEEEE. The CDR3 is 14 residues long. The CDR3 region is CASSRGQGESPLHF. The CDR3 DNA sequence: TGTGCCAGCAGCAGGGGACAGGGGGAATCACCCCTCCACTTT.

The chain carries TRBV10-2 and TRBJ2-3; 12 nucleotides align to TRBD2. J lost 6 bases, V lost 6 bases, and 10 bases had no gene match. There are 16 residues in the CDR3. Looked up from germline, CDR1 is WSHSY and CDR2 is SAAADI. CDR3 sequence: CASSLGLAGAADTQYF. The CDR3 bases are TGCGCCAGCAGCTTGGGACTAGCGGGCGCGGCGGATACGCAGTATTTT.

The rearrangement uses TRBV11-2 and TRBJ2-7; 8 nucleotides align to TRBD2. The trim removed 5 bases at V and 3 bases at J, leaving 3 bases unmatched. CDR1 is SGHAT and CDR2 is FQNNGV in the germline V gene. The CDR3 totals 13 residues. Here the CDR3 reads CASSEAGDYEQYF. The CDR3 coding sequence is TGTGCCAGCAGCGAAGCGGGGGACTACGAGCAGTACTTC.

The J gene is TRBJ2-5, the V gene TRBV7-2, with 10 bases matching TRBD1. The J call is doubtful: the DNA matches TRBJ2-7 better. This CDR3 spans 14 amino acids. Germline V lookup: CDR1 SGHTA, CDR2 FQGNSA. The CDR3 nucleotides are TGTGCCAGCAGCCAAAGGACAGGGGGCTACGAGCAGTACTTC. The encoded protein is CASSQRTGGYEQYF.

The sample holds a few counts of this clone. The chain has TRBV14 and TRBJ2-6; 11 nucleotides line up with TRBD1. Germline V gene lookup returns CDR1 SGHDN and CDR2 FVKESK. This CDR3 is 19 amino acids long. With V trimmed by 4 bases and J by 0 bases, 8 bases remained unmatched. CDR3 loop: CASSPNWGQGVSGANVLTF. In DNA, the CDR3 is TGTGCCAGCAGCCCCAACTGGGGACAGGGGGTCTCTGGGGCCAACGTCCTGACTTTC.

This clone was found once. The V and J genes are TRBV6-5 and TRBJ1-1; no clear D gene. The CDR3 loop spans 13 amino acids. Trimming removed 8 bases from V and 2 bases from J, with 12 bases in between. Germline CDR1 MNHEY, CDR2 SVGAGI. As DNA, the CDR3 is TGTGCCAGCGGAGTCGGGATAAACACTGAAGCTTTCTTT. Amino acid sequence: CASGVGINTEAFF.

The chain carries TRBV4-1 and TRBJ2-4, with D tentatively TRBD2 (5 bases). Germline V gives CDR1 MGHRA, CDR2 YSYEKL. The CDR3 runs 15 residues. The V end was cut by 1 base, the J end by 1 base, with 8 bases between. The CDR3 spells CASSQGGVAKNIQYF. DNA of the CDR3: TGCGCCAGCAGCCAAGGGGGAGTGGCCAAAAACATTCAGTACTTC.

This clone was seen only a few times. The rearrangement links TRBV5-1 to TRBJ2-3; D perhaps matches TRBD2 (7 bases). V shed 7 bases and J shed 3 bases, with 18 bases lying between them. Germline values: CDR1 SGHRS, CDR2 YFSETQ. The CDR3 loop spans 15 amino acids. CDR3 in DNA: TGCGCCAGCGCCAGAGTAGGGGGGGGGACAGATACGCAGTATTTT. As protein: CASARVGGGTDTQYF.